A selection of T cell receptor beta chains follows, all from one sample in a study of graft-versus-host responses after intestinal transplantation. Clones were read by immunoSEQ multiplex PCR, and TCRdb kept only the in-frame ones, dropping some. Of tens of thousands of clones in the sample, about 90% were seen once. Sequenced material: PBMCs, taken 26 days after transplant. The origin of the receptors is a human patient who received an intestinal transplant, so some T cells may come from the graft donor. Each CDR3 is given with its conserved first and last residue. The D gene is left open where the match is weak. Clone sizes are given selectively: once, few, many, or a class where the clone is expanded.

j_gene,len,d_gene,abundance,v_gene,CDR3nt,CDR3aa
TRBJ1-2,15,NA,NA,TRBV15,TGTGCCACCAGCAGAGTAACAGAAGCGGAGGATGGCTACACCTTC,CATSRVTEAEDGYTF
TRBJ1-2,14,NA,once,TRBV21-1,TGTGCCAGCACCAAGGGACGGGAGAACTATGGCTACACCTTC,CASTKGRENYGYTF
TRBJ2-1,16,TRBD2,NA,TRBV14,TGTGCCAGCAGCCAAGTCCCAGCGGGGGCTTCGACTGAGCAGTTCTTC,CASSQVPAGASTEQFF
TRBJ2-1,15,TRBD1,NA,TRBV6-6,TGTGCCAGCAGTCTCCGGGACAGGTTAAACGATGAGCAGTTCTTC,CASSLRDRLNDEQFF
TRBJ2-7,11,NA,NA,TRBV10-1,TGCGCCAGCAGTGACGGCTACGAGCAGTACTTC,CASSDGYEQYF
TRBJ1-2,13,NA,NA,TRBV27,TGTGCCAGCAGATCGGGGGCTAACTATGGCTACACCTTC,CASRSGANYGYTF
TRBJ2-7,13,TRBD2,once,TRBV19,TGTGCCAGTAGTTACGGACTAGCCTACGAGCAGTACTTC,CASSYGLAYEQYF
TRBJ1-1,16,NA,NA,TRBV27,TGTGCCAGCAGTTTAGGGGCAGGGAATCAGAACACTGAAGCTTTCTTT,CASSLGAGNQNTEAFF
TRBJ2-1,14,TRBD2,NA,TRBV13,TGTGCCAGCAGCTCCGGACTAGCCACGCATGAGCAGTTCTTC,CASSSGLATHEQFF
TRBJ2-1,13,TRBD1,NA,TRBV4-1,TGCGCCAGCAGCCGGGACAGGGGAAATGAGCAGTTCTTC,CASSRDRGNEQFF
TRBJ2-7,13,NA,NA,TRBV28,TGTGCCAGCAGCAGGGTGATCGGCTACGAGCAGTACTTC,CASSRVIGYEQYF
TRBJ1-3,15,NA,NA,TRBV7-9,TGTGCCAGCAGCTTAGACAGGGAGATCGGAAACACCATATATTTT,CASSLDREIGNTIYF
TRBJ1-3,18,NA,NA,TRBV28,TGTGCCAGCAGTTCCACCACGTGGGCCCGGTGGAATGGAAACACCATATATTTT,CASSSTTWARWNGNTIYF
TRBJ1-2,16,TRBD1,NA,TRBV5-5,TGTGCCAGCAGCTTGGTAATTGGTTCAGGGGGCTATGGCTACACCTTC,CASSLVIGSGGYGYTF
TRBJ1-2,15,NA,NA,TRBV30,TGTGCCTGGAGTGTAGAGGACAGCGCTAACTATGGCTACACCTTC,CAWSVEDSANYGYTF
TRBJ1-4,15,TRBD1,NA,TRBV5-1,TGCGCCAGCAGCGGGGACAGGGGGCTTAATGAAAAACTGTTTTTT,CASSGDRGLNEKLFF
TRBJ2-1,15,TRBD1,NA,TRBV5-1,TGCGCCAGCAGCGACGGACAGGGTGCCCCCAATGAGCAGTTCTTC,CASSDGQGAPNEQFF
TRBJ1-2,11,NA,NA,TRBV28,TGTGCCAGCAGTTCCGGGGGGGGCTACACCTTC,CASSSGGGYTF
TRBJ2-3,15,NA,NA,TRBV7-6,TGTGCCAGCAGCTTGGGGTGGAGGAACACAGATACGCAGTATTTT,CASSLGWRNTDTQYF
TRBJ1-3,16,NA,once,TRBV5-1,TGCGCCAGCAGCTTGGTCACAGAAGCTTCTGGAAACACCATATATTTT,CASSLVTEASGNTIYF
TRBJ2-7,15,TRBD2,few,TRBV28,TGTGCCAGCAGTCCTCGGACTAGCGGGAGTTACGAGCAGTACTTC,CASSPRTSGSYEQYF
TRBJ1-6,14,TRBD1,NA,TRBV27,TGTGCCAGCAGTTCTGGGACAGACAATTCACCCCTCCACTTT,CASSSGTDNSPLHF
TRBJ1-3,15,NA,NA,TRBV27,TGTGCCAGCAGTTTGGTGGGTACAGGGGGAAACACCATATATTTT,CASSLVGTGGNTIYF
TRBJ1-2,21,TRBD1,NA,TRBV28,TGTGCCAGCAGTTTATGGGGGATCCCGGGACAGGGGTCCTTAACATCTTATGGCTACACCTTC,CASSLWGIPGQGSLTSYGYTF
TRBJ1-1,15,NA,NA,TRBV4-1,TGCGCCAGCAGCCAAGCTCCCCGGAGGAACACTGAAGCTTTCTTT,CASSQAPRRNTEAFF
TRBJ2-1,15,NA,once,TRBV4-2,TGTGCCAGCAGCCAAGGGCCCGGGGGTAGCAATGAGCAGTTCTTC,CASSQGPGGSNEQFF
TRBJ1-4,11,NA,NA,TRBV29-1,TGCAGCGTCACCGACGGCGGCGGGCTGTTTTTT,CSVTDGGGLFF
TRBJ1-2,15,NA,NA,TRBV6-5,TGTGCCAGCAGCAATGGACAGCCCTCTTTCTATGGCTACACCTTC,CASSNGQPSFYGYTF
TRBJ2-2,11,NA,NA,TRBV20-1,TGCAGTGCTAGTACAGACGGGGAGCTGTTTTTT,CSASTDGELFF